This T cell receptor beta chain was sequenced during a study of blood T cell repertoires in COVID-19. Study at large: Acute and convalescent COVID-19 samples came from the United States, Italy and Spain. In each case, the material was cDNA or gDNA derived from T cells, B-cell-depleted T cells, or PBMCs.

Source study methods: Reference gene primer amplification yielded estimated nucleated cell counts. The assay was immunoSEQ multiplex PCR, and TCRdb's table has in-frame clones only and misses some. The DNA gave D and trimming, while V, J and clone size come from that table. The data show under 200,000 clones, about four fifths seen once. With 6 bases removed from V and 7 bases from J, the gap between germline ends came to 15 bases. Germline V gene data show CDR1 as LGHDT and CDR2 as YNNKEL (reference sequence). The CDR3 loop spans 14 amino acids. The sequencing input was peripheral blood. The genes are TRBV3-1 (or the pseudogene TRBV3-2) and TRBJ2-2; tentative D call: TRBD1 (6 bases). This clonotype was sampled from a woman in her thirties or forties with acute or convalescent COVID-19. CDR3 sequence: CASRPDRTDGELFF. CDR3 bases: TGTGCCAGCAGGCCCGACAGGACGGACGGGGAGCTGTTTTTT.